A single T cell receptor (beta chain) is shown here with its context. The antigen it binds to is not known. Base qualities are not provided; no much larger clone lies one nucleotide away. This record belongs to a study of vaccination effects on CD4 cells after COVID-19 (dated 2022 in TCRdb). Study-wide context: Across the study, the median time from the second dose to post-vaccine sampling was 72 days (range 14 to 241). SARS-CoV-2 spike-specific CD4+ TCR repertoires were compared before and after mRNA vaccination in COVID-19 convalescent patients and in infection-naive vaccine recipients. The full study included ten to eleven COVID-19 convalescent patients and a few SARS-CoV-2-naive healthy vaccine recipients. In the study, cultures from other donors were sequenced using the Oncomine TCR Beta short-read assay on an Illumina iSeq 100. What the authors observed across the whole study: Among healthy vaccine recipients, nearly all vaccine-induced clones were SARS-CoV-2 mono-reactive, and only 1 of 255 was cross-reactive with common cold coronaviruses. Limitations of the study were the small number of convalescent patients and the absence of early post-infection timepoints. At late post-vaccination timepoints, both infection-induced and vaccine-induced clones showed marked clonal contraction, consistent with waning T cell responses.

In the ViraFEST assay, PBMC were stimulated with viral peptide pools, and antigen-specific CD4+ T cell clonotypes were then identified by expansion using TCR sequencing. After roughly 11 days of culture, CD4+ T cells were isolated with the EasySep CD4+ T cell isolation kit. Each participant got two doses of an mRNA SARS-CoV-2 vaccine, either BNT162b2 or mRNA-1273. The absence of prior SARS-CoV-2 infection in healthy vaccine recipients was confirmed by negative nucleocapsid antibodies before and after vaccination. Under 2.5 million PBMC per well were cultured with 9 to 10 ug/ml peptides in IMDM containing roughly 5% human AB serum, approximately 10 IU/ml IL-2 and gentamicin. On days 3 and 7, half of the culture medium was replaced with fresh IL-2-containing medium. Unless otherwise noted, each peptide stimulation condition was cultured in triplicate wells. Using Ficoll-Paque Plus gradient centrifugation, PBMC were separated from whole blood and then either used fresh or cryopreserved at -140C. Overlapping peptide pools spanned the spike proteins of SARS-CoV-2 and the common cold coronaviruses HCoV-NL63, HCoV-OC43 and HCoV-229E. Genomic DNA was extracted from cultured CD4+ T cells with the QIAamp micro DNA kit.

Here V drops 4 bases and J drops 6 bases, and the junction holds 13 bases not matched to any gene. According to the germline V gene, CDR1 reads SGDLS and CDR2 reads YYNGEE. Spanning cysteine to phenylalanine, the CDR3 consists of 17 amino acids. Only the CDR3 region is kept as DNA, spanning 51 bases read in frame from base 1. The receptor library was made with the immunoSEQ multiplex PCR assay. DNA from the cultured and isolated CD4+ T cells underwent TCR beta CDR3 sequencing. From the authors' description of their analysis: Non-productive TCR sequences were removed, reads were trimmed to the CDR3 region, and CDR3s of at least 7 amino acids were retained. The MANAFEST web app was used to pick out antigen-specific clonotypes by comparing their expansion in peptide wells with that in reference cultures. To count as positive, a clone had to show expansion at FDR<0.05 compared with the reference and with all other wells, an odds ratio above 5, and a frequency above 0.1% in two replicate wells. A clonotype was called cross-reactive if it was significantly expanded both in SARS-CoV-2 spike wells and in at least one common cold coronavirus spike condition. CDR3 similarity was assessed by Levenshtein distance with the stringdist R package, and unrooted trees were built with ape in R 3.6.1. TCRdb re-hosts the immuneACCESS table, in-frame sequences only. Its copies lack some clones; in the studies checked, an unresolved V gene accounts for under half of them, and the cause for the rest is not known. Clone size and the V and J calls come from that table; the DNA yielded D and trimming. This sample comprises over 25,000 clones, around 75% of them detected only once. The ten largest account for 5.8% of the sample.

The sequence joins TRBV9 to TRBJ2-2; 9 central bases correspond to TRBD2. Sequences were derived from CD4+ T cells from PBMCs cultured with SARS-CoV-2 spike peptides, sampled after COVID-19 vaccination. The cell subset or site tag for this specimen amounts to: SARS-CoV-2 spike overlapping peptide pool stimulation. The TCR originated in a human donor who received a COVID-19 vaccine. Some clones in this sample may be carry-over from other donors' samples. The CDR3 region has the sequence CASSSPSSGERPGELFF. The DNA sequence is TGTGCCAGCAGCTCCCCGTCTAGCGGGGAGAGGCCCGGGGAGCTGTTTTTT.